This passage covers 13 T cell receptor beta chains from one sample sequenced in a study of neoadjuvant nivolumab and ipilimumab in lung cancer. Libraries were prepared by immunoSEQ multiplex PCR; TCRdb keeps only in-frame clonotypes and omits some of them. The sample lists 44,000 or so clones; around 89% were seen once. The material was blood, obtained before neoadjuvant nivolumab, alone or with ipilimumab. The receptor source for this set is an adult with non-small cell lung cancer. Some clones in this sample may be carry-over from other donors' samples.

The chain employs TRBV29-1 and TRBJ1-1, with 9 bases that match TRBD1. This CDR3 is built from 12 residues. The ends lost 7 bases at V and 4 bases at J; junction bases unmatched: 4. Germline V lookup: CDR1 SQVTM, CDR2 ANQGSEA. CDR3 in amino acids: CSGTGAGTEAFF. In DNA, the CDR3 is TGCAGCGGGACAGGGGCAGGCACTGAAGCTTTCTTT.

CDR3 DNA: TGTGCCAGCAGCTTACAGGACCTGGGGGATATCACCCAAGAGACCCAGTACTTC. It translates to CASSLQDLGDITQETQYF. The V gene is TRBV7-3, the J gene TRBJ2-5; perhaps D is TRBD1 or TRBD2 (5 bases each). The CDR3 is 18 amino acids. V gave up 2 bases and J gave up 1 base, with 20 bases separating them. Germline V gene sequence: CDR1 SGHTA, CDR2 FQGTGA.

Only one count was recorded for this clone. This chain links TRBV18 with TRBJ2-3; no firm D call. This CDR3 is 15 amino acids long. Germline loops: CDR1 KGHSH, CDR2 LQKENI. Trimming shortened V by 0 bases and J by 4 bases, and 11 bases separated the two germline ends. CDR3 region: CASSPPYRAADTQYF. The CDR3, as DNA: TGTGCCAGCTCACCACCGTACCGGGCGGCAGATACGCAGTATTTT.

The rearrangement links TRBV10-3 to TRBJ2-3, with TRBD1 matching over 7 bases. With V trimmed by 4 bases and J by 3 bases, 4 bases remained unmatched. The germline CDR1 and CDR2 sequences are ENHRY and SYGVKD. CDR3 length: 14 residues. In nucleotides, the CDR3 is TGTGCCATCAGTGCAGTGACAGGGACAGATACGCAGTATTTT. Its protein is CAISAVTGTDTQYF.

In its sample, this clone was seen once. The gene calls are TRBV9 and TRBJ2-6; D is unresolved. Germline V gene sequence: CDR1 SGDLS, CDR2 YYNGEE. The CDR3 length is 13 residues. V was clipped by 2 bases and J by 3 bases, with 3 bases between them. The CDR3 sequence is CASSVGGANVLTF. The CDR3 region has the DNA TGTGCCAGCAGCGTTGGTGGGGCCAACGTCCTGACTTTC.

This chain connects TRBV30 to TRBJ2-2; D is possibly TRBD1 or TRBD2 (5 bases each). Trimming pared 4 bases from V and 6 bases from J, leaving 15 bases between. The V gene's germline CDR1 is GTSNPN and CDR2 SVGIG (reference sequence). This CDR3 has 14 amino acids. The CDR3 loop is CAWIQGTSAGELFF. CDR3 sequence (DNA): TGTGCCTGGATCCAAGGGACCAGCGCCGGGGAGCTGTTTTTT.

The CDR3 protein is CASSTHRQLVNTEAFF. The CDR3 DNA follows: TGTGCCAGCAGCACACATCGACAACTTGTGAACACTGAAGCTTTCTTT. The chain is built from TRBV9 and TRBJ1-1, with no clear D. V lost 4 bases to trimming and J lost 0 bases, with 16 bases between them. The CDR3 totals 16 residues. Germline V CDR1 and CDR2: SGDLS, YYNGEE.

The V call is TRBV5-8, the J call TRBJ2-2; weak D call: TRBD2 (5 bases). The CDR3 extends over 13 amino acids. The V gene's germline CDR1 is SGHTS and CDR2 YDEGEE. V lost 4 bases, J lost 5 bases, and 9 bases lay in between. CDR3 in DNA: TGTGCCAGCAGCAGTACTAGGACCGGGGAGCTGTTTTTT. This codes for CASSSTRTGELFF.

This clone has just one count. The rearrangement joins TRBV30 to TRBJ2-5, with a tentative D call TRBD2 (5 bases). V lost 4 bases and J lost 1, with 10 bases in between. Germline V CDR1 and CDR2: GTSNPN, SVGIG (reference sequence). The CDR3 contains 13 residues. In DNA, the CDR3 is TGTGCCTGGAAGCCCCGGGGCCAAGAGACCCAGTACTTC. It is translated as CAWKPRGQETQYF.

The chain employs TRBV7-9 and TRBJ2-1; the D gene is possibly TRBD2 (6 bases). CDR1 and CDR2 (germline): SEHNR, FQNEAQ (reference sequence). Trimming pared 3 bases from V and 5 bases from J, leaving 14 bases between. CDR3 length equals 15 residues. Here the CDR3 reads CASSFGGSTHNEQFF. DNA of the CDR3: TGTGCCAGCAGCTTTGGGGGGAGTACTCACAATGAGCAGTTCTTC. The whole variable domain, filled in from reference TRBV7-9 and TRBJ2-1, reads DTGVSQNPRHKITKRGQNVTFRCDPISEHNRLYWYRQTLGQGPEFLTYFQNEAQLEKSRLLSDRFSAERPKGSFSTLEIQRTEQGDSAMYLCASSFGGSTHNEQFFGPGTRLTVL.

This sequence joins TRBV6-6 and TRBJ2-7, with no clear D. The CDR3 has 12 residues. Germline V gene sequence: CDR1 MNHNY, CDR2 SVGAGI (reference sequence). Trimming stripped 6 bases from V and 6 bases from J, with 12 bases between. The CDR3 DNA reads as TGTGCCAGCAGCCCAACAACCGCCGAGCAGTACTTC. Amino acid sequence: CASSPTTAEQYF.

The chain joins TRBV5-4 to TRBJ2-7; the match to TRBD2 covers 8 bases. CDR3 length: 18 amino acids. Per germline, CDR1 SGHNT and CDR2 YYREEE (reference sequence). Trimming cost V 3 bases and J 6 bases; bases outside gene matches: 20. The CDR3 here is CASSSQTFSGAARGEQYF. CDR3 nucleotides: TGTGCCAGCAGCTCTCAAACCTTTAGCGGGGCCGCGAGGGGCGAGCAGTACTTC.

The CDR3 nucleotides are TGTGCCTGGAGTGTAACGGGGACCTATGGCTACACCTTC. Translating gives CAWSVTGTYGYTF. The chain couples TRBV30 to TRBJ1-2, with TRBD1 as a possible D gene (5 bases). The CDR3 extends over 13 amino acids. Germline CDR1 and CDR2: GTSNPN and SVGIG (reference sequence). V was clipped by 0 bases and J by 4 bases, with 9 bases between them.